In its sample, the clone carrying this T cell receptor beta chain was seen many times. In TCRdb, the 5' RACE reads were re-called with MiXCR into one record per CDR3 protein. There are more than 65,000 distinct CDR3 sequences in the sample; around 7.1% occur only once, and roughly 30% lies in the top ten. This sample is drawn from a study of T cells after yellow fever vaccination. The ends lost 3 bases at V and 9 bases at J; junction bases unmatched: 8. The CDR3 runs to 14 residues. Germline CDR1 is SNHLY and CDR2 is FYNNEI. The sample here was CD8+ T cells sorted from PBMCs, taken approximately 11 days after the first yellow fever vaccination. This clonotype was sampled from a man aged 18-30 years who received the YFV17D yellow fever vaccine. This rearrangement joins TRBV2 to TRBJ2-1, with 7 bases matching TRBD2. The CDR3 bases are TGTGCCAGCAGTGAGGCTAGCGGTTCCATTGAGCAGTTCTTC. This encodes CASSEASGSIEQFF.